The 12 T cell receptor beta chains presented below share a single source sample, sequenced in a study of neurological immune-mediated disorders. MiXCR, run by TCRdb on the 5' RACE reads, gives a single entry per CDR3 protein. The profile shows tens of thousands of distinct CDR3 sequences, roughly 3.6% of them singletons. Specimen: PBMCs. These receptors all stem from a man aged 25 to 40 with multiple sclerosis.

This clonotype was counted between two and nine times. The J gene is TRBJ2-7, the V gene TRBV27; D unresolved. Trimming took 0 bases from V and 2 from J, leaving 11 bases between them. Looked up from germline, CDR1 is MNHEY and CDR2 is SMNVEV (reference sequence). CDR3 length: 15 amino acids. The CDR3 DNA reads TGTGCCAGCAGTTTATCGAGGCAGGCGGCCTACGAGCAGTACTTC. It is translated as CASSLSRQAAYEQYF.

This chain links TRBV6-2 or TRBV6-3 with TRBJ2-2; D may be TRBD1 (6 bases). The CDR3 consists of 14 residues. V was cut by 6 bases and J by 2 bases, with 10 bases left in between. The germline V gene has CDR1 MNHEY and CDR2 SVGEGT. The CDR3 spells CASSRDINTGELFF. CDR3 in DNA: TGTGCCAGCAGCAGGGACATTAACACCGGGGAGCTGTTTTTT.

This clonotype was detected many times. The chain uses TRBV15 and TRBJ2-3, with 11 bases fitting TRBD2. The germline V gene has CDR1 LNHNV and CDR2 YYDKDF (reference sequence). Trimming cost V 11 bases and J 2 bases; bases outside gene matches: 9. The CDR3 covers 15 residues. The CDR3 nucleotides are TGTGCCTCTCAGACTAGCGGGGAGATCACAGATACGCAGTATTTT. Its protein is CASQTSGEITDTQYF.

This clonotype was seen at least ten times. CDR3 sequence reads: CSAGQRKQGWTEAFF. The CDR3 DNA reads TGCAGTGCGGGTCAAAGAAAACAGGGGTGGACTGAAGCTTTCTTT. The chain combines TRBV20-1 with TRBJ1-1, with TRBD1 identical over 7 bases. Trimming cost V 6 bases and J 5 bases; bases outside gene matches: 15. From germline, CDR1 is DFQATT and CDR2 SNEGSKA (reference sequence). This CDR3 contains 15 residues.

This clonotype was seen repeatedly, ten times or more. The chain recombines TRBV7-2 with TRBJ2-7; a possible D gene is TRBD1 (6 bases). This CDR3 is 14 amino acids long. The germline CDR1 and CDR2 sequences are SGHTA and FQGNSA. Between the trimmed V and J ends, which lost 4 bases and 1 base, there was a span of 11 bases. For the CDR3, the DNA is TGTGCCAGCAGCTACCAGGGGCCGTCCTACGAGCAGTACTTC. Translating it yields CASSYQGPSYEQYF.

This clonotype was seen repeatedly, ten times or more. The V and J genes are TRBV5-1 and TRBJ1-4; 7 positions agree with TRBD1. The germline CDR1 and CDR2 sequences are SGHRS and YFSETQ. The CDR3 totals 15 residues. J gave up 8 bases and V 1 base, and 8 bases lay outside the gene matches. The CDR3 DNA is TGCGCCAGCAGCTTGCTAGGGGGCGATGGGGAAAAACTGTTTTTT. This codes for CASSLLGGDGEKLFF.

Note on this clonotype: A read error may account for a junction end that differs from germline. The chain links TRBV11-2 to TRBJ1-6; the D is unclear. There are 13 residues in the CDR3. CDR1 and CDR2 (germline): SGHAT, FQNNGV. The CDR3 DNA is TGTGCCAGCAGCCGGGTCCCTGATTCACCCCTCAACTTT. Translation: CASSRVPDSPLNF. Looking up the rest from reference TRBV11-2 and TRBJ1-6 gives the full variable domain: EAGVAQSPRYKIIEKRQSVAFWCNPISGHATLYWYQQILGQGPKLLIQFQNNGVVDDSQLPKDRFSAERLKGVDSTLKIQPAKLEDSAVYLCASSRVPDSPLNFGNGTRLTVT.

This clonotype was observed many times. This rearrangement joins TRBV5-1 to TRBJ2-1; TRBD2 matches at 9 bases. This CDR3 region has 15 residues. Unmatched junction bases numbered 1, after V lost 0 bases and J lost 3 bases. Germline V gives CDR1 SGHRS, CDR2 YFSETQ. The CDR3 nucleotides read TGCGCCAGCAGCTTGGCTAGCGGGATCTACAATGAGCAGTTCTTC. It translates to CASSLASGIYNEQFF.

Details on this clonotype: This may come from a read error, since a much larger clone is one base off. The chain employs TRBV20-1 and TRBJ1-5; D is uncertain. Germline V CDR1 and CDR2: DFQATT, SNEGSKA (reference sequence). V was clipped by 6 bases and J by 3 bases, with 12 bases between them. This CDR3 region has 13 residues. CDR3 bases: TGCAGTGCCCGGGTGAAGTCCAATCAGCCCCAGCATTTT. It encodes CSARVKSNQPQHF.

This clonotype appeared many times. The rearrangement links TRBV20-1 to TRBJ1-4; D is uncertain. The CDR3 totals 11 residues. Germline V gene lookup returns CDR1 DFQATT and CDR2 SNEGSKA (reference sequence). V was shortened by 3 bases and J by 4 bases, with 3 bases between the two germline ends. The DNA for the CDR3 is TGCAGTGCTAGCATTAATGAAAAACTGTTTTTT. This encodes CSASINEKLFF.

The chain joins TRBV6-5 to TRBJ2-5, with D possibly matching TRBD1 (6 bases). V shed 2 bases and J shed 4 bases, with 8 bases lying between them. Germline CDR1 and CDR2: MNHEY and SVGAGI. This CDR3 region has 13 residues. CDR3 DNA: TGTGCCAGCAGTTACGGGGGCGCAGAGACCCAGTACTTC. Translated, it gives CASSYGGAETQYF.

Many counts were recorded for this clonotype. This chain links TRBV6-5 with TRBJ1-6, with D uncertain. CDR1 MNHEY and CDR2 SVGAGI come from the germline V gene. V was clipped by 1 base and J by 4 bases, with 8 bases between them. The CDR3 is 15 residues long. CDR3 loop: CASSYFNGYNSPLHF. DNA of the CDR3: TGTGCCAGCAGTTACTTCAACGGTTATAATTCACCCCTCCACTTT.